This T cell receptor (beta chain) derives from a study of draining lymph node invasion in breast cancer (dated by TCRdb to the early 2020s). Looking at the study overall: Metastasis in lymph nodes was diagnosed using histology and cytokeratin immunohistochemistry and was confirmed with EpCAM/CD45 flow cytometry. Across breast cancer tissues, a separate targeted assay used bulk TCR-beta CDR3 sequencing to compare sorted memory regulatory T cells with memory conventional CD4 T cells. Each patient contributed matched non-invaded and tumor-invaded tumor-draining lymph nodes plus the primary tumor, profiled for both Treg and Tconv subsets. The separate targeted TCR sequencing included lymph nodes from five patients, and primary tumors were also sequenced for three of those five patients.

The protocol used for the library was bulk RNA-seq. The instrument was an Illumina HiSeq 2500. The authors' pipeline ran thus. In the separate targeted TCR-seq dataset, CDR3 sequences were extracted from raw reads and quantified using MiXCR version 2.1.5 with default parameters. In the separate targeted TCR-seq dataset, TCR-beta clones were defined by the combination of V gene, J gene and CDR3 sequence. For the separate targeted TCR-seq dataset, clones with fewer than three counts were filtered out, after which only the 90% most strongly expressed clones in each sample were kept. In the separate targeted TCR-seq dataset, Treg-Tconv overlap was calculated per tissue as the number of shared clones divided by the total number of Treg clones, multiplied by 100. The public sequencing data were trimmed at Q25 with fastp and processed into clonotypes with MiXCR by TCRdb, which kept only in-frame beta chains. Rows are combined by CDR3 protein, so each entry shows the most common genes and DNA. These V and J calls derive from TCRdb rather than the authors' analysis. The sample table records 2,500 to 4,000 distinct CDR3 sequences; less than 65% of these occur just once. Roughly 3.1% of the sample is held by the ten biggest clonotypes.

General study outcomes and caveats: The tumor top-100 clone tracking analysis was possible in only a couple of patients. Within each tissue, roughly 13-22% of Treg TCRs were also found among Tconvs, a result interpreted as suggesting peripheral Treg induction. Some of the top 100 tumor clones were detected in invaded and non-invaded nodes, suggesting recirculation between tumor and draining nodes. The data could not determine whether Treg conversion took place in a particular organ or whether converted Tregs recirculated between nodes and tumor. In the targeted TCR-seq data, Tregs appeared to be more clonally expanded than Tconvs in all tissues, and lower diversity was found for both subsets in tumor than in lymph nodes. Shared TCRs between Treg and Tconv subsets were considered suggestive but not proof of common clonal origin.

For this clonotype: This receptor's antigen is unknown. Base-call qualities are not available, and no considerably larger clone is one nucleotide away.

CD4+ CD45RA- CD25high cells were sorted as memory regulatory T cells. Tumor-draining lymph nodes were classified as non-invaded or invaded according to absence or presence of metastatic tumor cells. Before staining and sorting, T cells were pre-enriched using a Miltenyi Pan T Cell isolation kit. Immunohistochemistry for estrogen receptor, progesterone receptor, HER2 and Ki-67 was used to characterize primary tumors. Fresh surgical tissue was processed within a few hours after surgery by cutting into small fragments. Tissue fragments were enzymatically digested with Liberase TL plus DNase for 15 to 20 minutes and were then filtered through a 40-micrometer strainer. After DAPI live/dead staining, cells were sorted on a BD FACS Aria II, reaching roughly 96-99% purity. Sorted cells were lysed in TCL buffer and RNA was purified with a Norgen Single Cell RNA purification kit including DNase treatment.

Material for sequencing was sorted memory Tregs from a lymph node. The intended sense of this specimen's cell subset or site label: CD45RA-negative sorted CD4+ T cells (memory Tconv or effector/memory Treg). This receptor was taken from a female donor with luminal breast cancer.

The CDR3 protein sequence reads: CASSPVAGGVTDTQYF. The DNA reads TGCGCCAGCAGCCCAGTAGCGGGGGGAGTCACAGATACGCAGTATTTT. Here the chain combines TRBV5-1 and TRBJ2-3, with 10 bases in between that match TRBD2. From the germline V gene, CDR1 is SGHRS and CDR2 is YFSETQ. Taken from cysteine to phenylalanine, the CDR3 has 16 residues. Of all the DNA, just the CDR3 is kept, 48 bases in frame from base 1. Trimming accounts for 4 bases at V and 2 bases at J, while the number of junction bases matched to no gene is 7. When the CDR3 is completed using the reference TRBV5-1 and TRBJ2-3 genes on either side, the full variable domain is KAGVTQTPRYLIKTRGQQVTLSCSPISGHRSVSWYQQTPGQGLQFLFEYFSETQRNKGNFPGRFSGRQFSNSRSEMNVSTLELGDSALYLCASSPVAGGVTDTQYFGPGTRLTVL.